A selection of T cell receptor beta chains follows, all from one sample in a study of T cells in Graves' hyperthyroidism and ophthalmopathy. TCRdb fed the multiplex PCR reads into MiXCR, producing one record per CDR3 protein. The table shows 160,000 or so distinct CDR3 sequences, with around 8.9% occurring only once. Sample: blood. The receptors were sampled from a woman aged 18-29 years with Graves' hyperthyroidism that later progressed to Graves' ophthalmopathy. Each CDR3 is given without its conserved first and last residue.

J gene	V gene	CDR3 protein
TRBJ1-5	TRBV4-1	ASSQLSNQPQH
TRBJ1-1	TRBV3-1	ASSQVRNTEAF
TRBJ1-2	TRBV6-5	ASSYSRGQGGYT
TRBJ1-1	TRBV6-1	ASSSSYWAQVTEAF
TRBJ1-2	TRBV29-1	SVDFAGWGYT
TRBJ1-5	TRBV2	ASSDAGTGKDQPQH
TRBJ2-5	TRBV6-6	ASSYRGGLETQY
TRBJ2-1	TRBV13	ASSSYKVATNEQF
TRBJ1-1	TRBV4-2	ASSQKSLVRGNTEAF
TRBJ1-1	TRBV29-1	SVERVDRGSEAF
TRBJ2-7	TRBV24-1	ATSDLHGYEQY
TRBJ1-3	TRBV5-6	ASSYPGTGNTIY
TRBJ2-5	TRBV28	ASSLRGPGTQY
TRBJ1-6	TRBV5-6	ASSGPYNSPLH
TRBJ2-3	TRBV5-1	ASSLARLRTSGRAIDTQY
TRBJ1-3	TRBV7-2	ASSLIGVAGNTIY
TRBJ1-5	TRBV7-8	ASSLAGRQGNQPQH
TRBJ2-5	TRBV20-1	SASRSAQETQY
TRBJ2-3	TRBV27	ASLRTDTQY
TRBJ2-7	TRBV20-1	SARHSGNYEQY
TRBJ2-4	TRBV7-2	ASSLEGVGGGSIQY
TRBJ2-2	TRBV2	AGTGTTNTGELF
TRBJ1-5	TRBV10-3	AISADRSNQPQH
TRBJ1-1	TRBV6-1	ASSEERDTEAF
TRBJ2-7	TRBV20-1	SASPPLAGDVGGYEQY
TRBJ1-1	TRBV20-1	SARMWRTEAF
TRBJ2-1	TRBV19	ASSMGLATYNEQF
TRBJ1-5	TRBV6-1	ASRPRQPSNQPQH
TRBJ2-1	TRBV19	ASSIAGSGWEQF
TRBJ1-2	TRBV6-1	ASSELLLQGMIAYGYT
TRBJ2-1	TRBV14	ASSTRTSLDEQF
TRBJ1-5	TRBV27	ASSLGRVNQPQH
TRBJ2-1	TRBV18	ASSQMGRENEQF
TRBJ1-1	TRBV30	AWSVVGGGTEAF
TRBJ1-1	TRBV29-1	SGHRGGTEAF